This T cell receptor beta chain was recovered during a study of post-analysis software for immune sequencing data. Overall study: Both relapsing-remitting and secondary progressive multiple sclerosis featured among the disease courses, as did progressive-relapsing multiple sclerosis. Findings and limits, study-wide: Controls showed lower frequencies than patients for several TRBV segments, and TRBV5-6, TRBV5-1 and TRBV20-1 were among these. Among multiple sclerosis patients, normalized Chao1 diversity was significantly below that of controls.

On this clonotype itself: The antigen is undetermined.

The length of the CDR3 is 14 residues. Germline assignment: CDR1 GTSNPN and CDR2 SVGIG (reference sequence). V was cut by 3 bases and J by 3 bases, with 12 bases left in between. The library was made from cDNA and included unique molecular identifiers. Each batch of about 0.95 to 10 million T cells produced roughly 0.5 million cDNA molecules. MiXCR was run by TCRdb on the PCR reads, yielding one entry per CDR3 protein. Found here are about 770,000 distinct CDR3 sequences, roughly 46% of them singletons; the top ten hold roughly 5%. V gene TRBV30 combines with J gene TRBJ2-1, with D possibly TRBD2 on 6 matching bases. The sequenced sample consisted of blood. The origin of this receptor is a girl aged 10 to 17 with multiple sclerosis. In nucleotides, the CDR3 is TGTGCCTGGAGCGGGACTCAGGGCTACAATGAGCAGTTCTTC. This translates into CAWSGTQGYNEQFF.